This TCR beta chain was sequenced in a study of identical twins' blood T cells (dated by TCRdb to the early 2010s). Study-wide context: The approximately 12 libraries, six for the alpha chain and six for the beta chain, yielded 50 million or so Illumina reads in total. TCR alpha and beta chain repertoires of three pairs of monozygous twins were compared using next-generation sequencing to assess genetic influence on repertoire formation.

V is pared back by 3 bases and J by 10 bases, with 18 bases lying between the germline termini. Looking up the germline V gene yields CDR1 SNHLY and CDR2 FYNNEI. Taken from cysteine to phenylalanine, the CDR3 has 14 residues. Just the 42-base CDR3 DNA is kept, in frame starting at base 1. Donors were six healthy women forming three monozygous twin pairs. All three twin pairs had been reared together, and it was thought likely that the same infectious agents and vaccines had been met by these twin pairs. RNA was isolated from peripheral blood mononuclear cells and used to prepare TCR cDNA libraries. Paper-wide results and their limitations: Independent studies were stated to be required to validate the proposed role of the TCRalpha J segment in MHC recognition during thymic selection. The number of shared CDR3 clonotypes between two donors was mainly determined by the product of their cloneset sizes, and twins did not clearly deviate from this trend. Among the most abundant TCRbeta clonotypes, each donor shared more CDR3 sequences with her twin than with unrelated donors. Because the twins were reared together, environmental influences could not be excluded as an explanation for twin similarity. V gene usage, even among non-selected out-of-frame TCRbeta clonotypes, was reported to be markedly more similar within twin pairs than between unrelated donors.

The receptor library was made with 5' RACE. TCRdb records Illumina Genome Analyzer IIx as the sequencer. RNA-based TCR cDNA libraries were prepared by a previously described protocol with several modifications. To prevent cross-contamination, barcodes specific to each sample were added to both ends of every TCR cDNA library during cDNA synthesis and amplification. In the authors' own workflow: Each library contained about 2.2 to 4 million CDR3-containing reads, and somewhere between about 90,000 and nearly 550,000 clonotypes were identified for each individual. Reads carrying improper barcode index combinations were removed, after which the MiTCR software was used to build a cloneset for each library. MiTCR filtered or rescued low-quality reads and corrected PCR and sequencing errors when assembling CDR3 clonotypes. Artificial out-of-frame clonotypes were mapped to in-frame sequences, with one indel allowed in the CDR3, and then removed. Similarity of V and J gene usage between donors was measured as Jensen-Shannon divergence divided by mean entropy. TCRdb handled the public reads itself, with Q25 trimming in fastp and clone calling in MiXCR, and kept productive beta chains. Rows are unified per CDR3 protein, each entry keeping the most common DNA and genes. These V and J calls are TCRdb output, not the study's own analysis. This sample holds 350,000 to 400,000 distinct CDR3 sequences; over 25% were observed only once. The ten largest clones represent 6.1% of the sample.

This clonotype was counted only a few times. The antigen it binds to is not known. No much larger clone is present one base from it, and per-base qualities are unavailable. The V and J genes are TRBV2 and TRBJ1-1; the D gene is perhaps TRBD1, from 5 matching bases. What was sequenced was PBMCs. This clonotype originated in a woman aged 18-55 years in good health. The CDR3 protein: CASSDGKGPSGAFF. The bases are TGTGCCAGCAGTGATGGGAAGGGACCGTCGGGAGCTTTCTTT.